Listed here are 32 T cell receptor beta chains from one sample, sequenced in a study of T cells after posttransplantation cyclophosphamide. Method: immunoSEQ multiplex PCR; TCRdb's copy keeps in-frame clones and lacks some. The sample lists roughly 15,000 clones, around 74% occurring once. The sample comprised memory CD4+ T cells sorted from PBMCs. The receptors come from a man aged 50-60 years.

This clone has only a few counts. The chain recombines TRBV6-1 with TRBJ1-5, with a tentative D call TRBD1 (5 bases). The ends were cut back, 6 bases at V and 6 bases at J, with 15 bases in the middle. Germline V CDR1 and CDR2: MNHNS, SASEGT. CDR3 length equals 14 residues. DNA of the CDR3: TGTGCCAGCAGCCGTTCAGGGCGACTTCAGCCCCAGCATTTT. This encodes CASSRSGRLQPQHF.

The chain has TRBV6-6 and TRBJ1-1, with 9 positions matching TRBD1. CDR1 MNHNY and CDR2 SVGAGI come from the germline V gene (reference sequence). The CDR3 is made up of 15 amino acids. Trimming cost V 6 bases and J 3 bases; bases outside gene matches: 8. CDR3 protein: CASRPGQGYDTEAFF. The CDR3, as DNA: TGTGCCAGCAGACCGGGACAGGGTTATGACACTGAAGCTTTCTTT.

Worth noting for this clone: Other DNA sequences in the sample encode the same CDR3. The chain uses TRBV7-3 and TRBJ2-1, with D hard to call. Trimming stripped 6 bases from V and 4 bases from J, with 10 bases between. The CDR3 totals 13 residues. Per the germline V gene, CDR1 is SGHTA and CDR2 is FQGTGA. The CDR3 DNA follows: TGTGCCAGCAGTTTGGCTGCTTACAATGAGCAGTTCTTC. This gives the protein CASSLAAYNEQFF.

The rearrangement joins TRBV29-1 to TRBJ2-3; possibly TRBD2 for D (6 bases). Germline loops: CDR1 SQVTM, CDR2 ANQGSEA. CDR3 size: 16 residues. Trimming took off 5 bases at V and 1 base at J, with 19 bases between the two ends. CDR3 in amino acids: CSVRGGSERGTDTQYF. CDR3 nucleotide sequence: TGCAGCGTTAGAGGAGGTTCTGAGCGGGGCACAGATACGCAGTATTTT.

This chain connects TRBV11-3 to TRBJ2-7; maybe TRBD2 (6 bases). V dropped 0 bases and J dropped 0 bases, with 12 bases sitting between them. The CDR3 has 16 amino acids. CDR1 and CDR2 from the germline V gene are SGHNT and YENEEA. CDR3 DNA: TGTGCCAGCAGCTTAGATTACGGGGGACTCTCCTACGAGCAGTACTTC. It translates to CASSLDYGGLSYEQYF.

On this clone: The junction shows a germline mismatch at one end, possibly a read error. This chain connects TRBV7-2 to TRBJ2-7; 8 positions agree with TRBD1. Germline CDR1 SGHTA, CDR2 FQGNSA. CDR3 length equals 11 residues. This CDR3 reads CASSSGQGPTF. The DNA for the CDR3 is TGTGCCAGCAGTTCCGGACAGGGTCCGACATTC.

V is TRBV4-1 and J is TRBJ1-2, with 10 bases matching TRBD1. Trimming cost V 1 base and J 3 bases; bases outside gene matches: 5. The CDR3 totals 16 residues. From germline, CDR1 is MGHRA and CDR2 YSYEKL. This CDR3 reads CASSQAGTGDDYGYTF. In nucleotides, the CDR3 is TGCGCCAGCAGCCAAGCCGGGACAGGGGATGACTATGGCTACACCTTC.

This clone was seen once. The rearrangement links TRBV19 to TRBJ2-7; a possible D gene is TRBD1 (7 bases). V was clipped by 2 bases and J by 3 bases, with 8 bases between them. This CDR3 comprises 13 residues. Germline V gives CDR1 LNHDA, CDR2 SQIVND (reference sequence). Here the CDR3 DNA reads TGTGCCAGTAGTATACAGGGGGGCTACGAGCAGTACTTC. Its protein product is CASSIQGGYEQYF.

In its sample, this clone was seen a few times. The CDR3 here is CASSPTGGGEQFF. As DNA, the CDR3 is TGTGCCAGCAGCCCGACAGGGGGTGGTGAGCAGTTCTTC. The rearrangement joins TRBV9 to TRBJ2-1; 9 bases agree with TRBD1. CDR3 length equals 13 residues. Germline CDR1 reads SGDLS; CDR2 reads YYNGEE. J lost 9 bases, V lost 4 bases, and 5 bases had no gene match. The full variable domain, with the rest looked up from reference TRBV9 and TRBJ2-1, is DSGVTQTPKHLITATGQRVTLRCSPRSGDLSVYWYQQSLDQGLQFLIQYYNGEERAKGNILERFSAQQFPDLHSELNLSSLELGDSALYFCASSPTGGGEQFFGPGTRLTVL.

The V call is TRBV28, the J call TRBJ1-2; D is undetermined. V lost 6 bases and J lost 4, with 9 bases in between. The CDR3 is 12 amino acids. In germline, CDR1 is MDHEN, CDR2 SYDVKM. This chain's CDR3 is CASREVTYGYTF. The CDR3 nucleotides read TGTGCCAGCAGAGAGGTAACCTATGGCTACACCTTC.

In DNA form, the CDR3 reads TGTGCCACTTGGGGCAGGGGATCCACTGAAGCTTTCTTT. Protein: CATWGRGSTEAFF. This chain uses TRBV27 with TRBJ1-1; D perhaps matches TRBD1 (6 bases). Trimming left V 10 bases short and J 4 bases short, with 16 bases between. This CDR3 has 13 residues. Germline CDR1 is MNHEY and CDR2 is SMNVEV (reference sequence).

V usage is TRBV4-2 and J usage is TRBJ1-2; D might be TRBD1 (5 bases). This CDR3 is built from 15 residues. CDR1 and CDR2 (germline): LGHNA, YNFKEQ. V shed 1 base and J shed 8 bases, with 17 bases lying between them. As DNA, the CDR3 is TGTGCCAGCAGCCAAGTTGACGGAAGGGGAGGCGGCTACACCTTC. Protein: CASSQVDGRGGGYTF.

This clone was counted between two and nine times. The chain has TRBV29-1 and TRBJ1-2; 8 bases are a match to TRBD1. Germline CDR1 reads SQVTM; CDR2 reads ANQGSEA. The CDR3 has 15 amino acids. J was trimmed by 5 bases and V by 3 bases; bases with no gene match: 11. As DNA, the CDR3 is TGCAGCGTTGATGACCCAGGGACAGGCTTTTATGGCTACACCTTC. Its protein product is CSVDDPGTGFYGYTF.

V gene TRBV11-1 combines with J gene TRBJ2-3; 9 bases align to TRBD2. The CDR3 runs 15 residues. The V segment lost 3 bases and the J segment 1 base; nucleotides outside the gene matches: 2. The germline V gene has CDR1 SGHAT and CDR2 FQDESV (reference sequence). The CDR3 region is CASSFKREGTDTQYF. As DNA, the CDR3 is TGTGCCAGCAGCTTCAAGCGGGAGGGCACAGATACGCAGTATTTT. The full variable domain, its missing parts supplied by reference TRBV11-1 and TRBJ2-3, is EAEVAQSPRYKITEKSQAVAFWCDPISGHATLYWYRQILGQGPELLVQFQDESVVDDSQLPKDRFSAERLKGVDSTLKIQPAELGDSAMYLCASSFKREGTDTQYFGPGTRLTVL.

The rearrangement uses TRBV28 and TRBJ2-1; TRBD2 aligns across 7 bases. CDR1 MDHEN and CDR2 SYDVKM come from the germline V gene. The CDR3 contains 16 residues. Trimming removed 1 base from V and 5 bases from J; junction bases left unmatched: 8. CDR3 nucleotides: TGTGCCAGCAGTTTATTTATGGGAGGGGCTAACAATGAGCAGTTCTTC. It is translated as CASSLFMGGANNEQFF.

CDR3: CASSWGWGQGSGAFF. The DNA for the CDR3 is TGCGCCAGCAGCTGGGGTTGGGGACAGGGTTCTGGGGCTTTCTTT. The rearrangement links TRBV5-1 to TRBJ1-1; 9 bases map to TRBD1. The CDR3 consists of 15 residues. Trimming took 3 bases from V and 11 from J; bases not matched to a gene: 14. The germline V gene has CDR1 SGHRS and CDR2 YFSETQ. Together with reference TRBV5-1 and TRBJ1-1, the CDR3 gives the full variable domain: KAGVTQTPRYLIKTRGQQVTLSCSPISGHRSVSWYQQTPGQGLQFLFEYFSETQRNKGNFPGRFSGRQFSNSRSEMNVSTLELGDSALYLCASSWGWGQGSGAFFGQGTRLTVV.

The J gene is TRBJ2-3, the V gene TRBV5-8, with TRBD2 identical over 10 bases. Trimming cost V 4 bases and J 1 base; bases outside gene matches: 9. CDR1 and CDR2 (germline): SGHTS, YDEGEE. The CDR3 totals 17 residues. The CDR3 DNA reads TGTGCCAGCAGCGGGACCATTACTAGCGGGGGCACAGATACGCAGTATTTT. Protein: CASSGTITSGGTDTQYF.

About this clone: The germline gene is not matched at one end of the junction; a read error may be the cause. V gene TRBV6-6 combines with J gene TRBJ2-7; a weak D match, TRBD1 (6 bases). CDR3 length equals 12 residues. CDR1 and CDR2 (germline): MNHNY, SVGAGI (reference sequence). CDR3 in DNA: TGTGCCAGCAGTTACTCTAGGGACAACTTGGTCTTC. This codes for CASSYSRDNLVF.

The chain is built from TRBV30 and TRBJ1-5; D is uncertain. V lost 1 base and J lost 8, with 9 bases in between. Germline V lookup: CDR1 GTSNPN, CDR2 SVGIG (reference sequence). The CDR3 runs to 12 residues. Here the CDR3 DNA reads TGTGCCTGGAGTGCCCAGGTTGAGCCCCAGCATTTT. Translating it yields CAWSAQVEPQHF.

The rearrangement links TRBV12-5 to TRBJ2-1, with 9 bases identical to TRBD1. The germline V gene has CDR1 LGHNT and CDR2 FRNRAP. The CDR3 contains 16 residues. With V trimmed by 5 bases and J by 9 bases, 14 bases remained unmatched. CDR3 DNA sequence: TGTGCTAGTGGTGAGACGACGGGACAGGGCGGTGGTGAGCAGTTCTTC. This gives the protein CASGETTGQGGGEQFF.

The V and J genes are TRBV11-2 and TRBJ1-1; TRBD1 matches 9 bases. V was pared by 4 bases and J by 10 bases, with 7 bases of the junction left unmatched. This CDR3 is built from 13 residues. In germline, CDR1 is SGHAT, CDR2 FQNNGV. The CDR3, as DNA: TGTGCCAGCAGCTGGGGACAGGGTTTTTTAGCTTTCTTT. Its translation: CASSWGQGFLAFF.

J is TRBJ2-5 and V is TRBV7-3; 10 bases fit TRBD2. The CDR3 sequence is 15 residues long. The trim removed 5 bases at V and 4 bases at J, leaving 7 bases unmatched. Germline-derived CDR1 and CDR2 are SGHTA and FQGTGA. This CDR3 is CASSLSGRGGETQYF. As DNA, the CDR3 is TGTGCCAGCAGCCTCAGCGGGAGGGGGGGAGAGACCCAGTACTTC.

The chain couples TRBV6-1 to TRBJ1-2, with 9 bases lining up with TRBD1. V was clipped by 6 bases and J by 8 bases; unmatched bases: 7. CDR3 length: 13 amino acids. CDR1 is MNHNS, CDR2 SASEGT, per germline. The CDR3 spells CASRSGTGYGYTF. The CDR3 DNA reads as TGTGCCAGCAGATCCGGGACAGGGTACGGCTACACCTTC.

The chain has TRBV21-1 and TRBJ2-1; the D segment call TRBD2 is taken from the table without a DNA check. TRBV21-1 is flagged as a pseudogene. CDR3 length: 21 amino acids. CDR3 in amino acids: CASSKEEGLAGGHGDHNEQFF. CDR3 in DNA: TGTGCCAGCAGCAAAGAAGAGGGACTAGCGGGGGGGCACGGTGACCACAATGAGCAGTTCTTC.

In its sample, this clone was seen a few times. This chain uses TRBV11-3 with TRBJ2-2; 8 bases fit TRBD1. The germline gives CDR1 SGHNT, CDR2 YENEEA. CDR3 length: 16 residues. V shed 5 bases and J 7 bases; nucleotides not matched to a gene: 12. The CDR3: CASSDLQGAGIGELFF. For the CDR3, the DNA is TGTGCCAGCAGCGACTTGCAGGGGGCAGGAATCGGGGAGCTGTTTTTT.

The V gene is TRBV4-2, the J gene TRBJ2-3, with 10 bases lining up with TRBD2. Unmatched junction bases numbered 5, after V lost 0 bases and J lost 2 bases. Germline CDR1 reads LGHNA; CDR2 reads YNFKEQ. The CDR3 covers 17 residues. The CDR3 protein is CASSQELAGAPTDTQYF. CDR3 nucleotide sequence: TGTGCCAGCAGCCAAGAGCTAGCGGGGGCCCCCACAGATACGCAGTATTTT.

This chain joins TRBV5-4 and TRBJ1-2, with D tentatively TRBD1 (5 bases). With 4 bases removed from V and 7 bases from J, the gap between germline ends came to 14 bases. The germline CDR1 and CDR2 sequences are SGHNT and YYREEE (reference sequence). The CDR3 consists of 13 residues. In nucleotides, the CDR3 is TGTGCCAGCAGCCGGAGGGGAATGGGTGGCTACACCTTC. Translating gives CASSRRGMGGYTF.

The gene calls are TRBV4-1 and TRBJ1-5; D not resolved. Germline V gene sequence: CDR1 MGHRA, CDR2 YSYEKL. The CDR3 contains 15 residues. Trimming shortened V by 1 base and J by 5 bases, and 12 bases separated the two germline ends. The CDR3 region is CASSQGSGRYQPQHF. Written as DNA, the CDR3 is TGCGCCAGCAGCCAAGGTTCGGGGAGGTATCAGCCCCAGCATTTT.

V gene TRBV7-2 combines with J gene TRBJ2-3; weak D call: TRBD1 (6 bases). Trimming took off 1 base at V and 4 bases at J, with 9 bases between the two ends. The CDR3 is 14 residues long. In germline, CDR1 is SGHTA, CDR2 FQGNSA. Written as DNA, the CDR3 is TGTGCCAGCAGCTTAGGCAGGGGAGCAGATACGCAGTATTTT. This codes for CASSLGRGADTQYF.

This chain's CDR3 is CASRPTGRLSYEQYF. CDR3 DNA: TGTGCCAGCAGACCGACAGGGCGGCTCAGCTACGAGCAGTACTTC. The chain employs TRBV21-1 and TRBJ2-7; TRBD1 is the table's D call, not checked against the DNA. TRBV21-1 is shown as a pseudogene. The CDR3 runs 15 residues.

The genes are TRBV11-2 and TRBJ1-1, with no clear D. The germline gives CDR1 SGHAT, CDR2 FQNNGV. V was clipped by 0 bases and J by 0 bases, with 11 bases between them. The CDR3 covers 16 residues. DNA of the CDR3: TGTGCCAGCAGCTTAGAGTTTGGCAAAATGAACACTGAAGCTTTCTTT. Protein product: CASSLEFGKMNTEAFF.

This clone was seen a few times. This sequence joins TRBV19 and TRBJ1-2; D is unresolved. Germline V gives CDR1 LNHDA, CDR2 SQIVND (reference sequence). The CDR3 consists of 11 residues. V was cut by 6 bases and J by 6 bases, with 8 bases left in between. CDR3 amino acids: CASRRVDGYTF. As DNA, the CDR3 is TGTGCCAGTAGGAGGGTAGATGGCTACACCTTC. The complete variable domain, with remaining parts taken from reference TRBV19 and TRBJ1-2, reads DGGITQSPKYLFRKEGQNVTLSCEQNLNHDAMYWYRQDPGQGLRLIYYSQIVNDFQKGDIAEGYSVSREKKESFPLTVTSAQKNPTAFYLCASRRVDGYTFGSGTRLTVV.